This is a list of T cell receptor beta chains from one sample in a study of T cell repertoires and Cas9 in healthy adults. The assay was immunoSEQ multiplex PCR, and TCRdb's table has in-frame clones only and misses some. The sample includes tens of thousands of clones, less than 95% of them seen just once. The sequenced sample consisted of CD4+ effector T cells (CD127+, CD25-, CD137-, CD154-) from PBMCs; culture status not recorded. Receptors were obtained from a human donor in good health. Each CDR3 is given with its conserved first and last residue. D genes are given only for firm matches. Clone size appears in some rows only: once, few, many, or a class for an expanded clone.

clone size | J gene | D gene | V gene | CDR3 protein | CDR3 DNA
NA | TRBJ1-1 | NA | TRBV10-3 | CAIRHETENTEAFF | TGTGCCATCCGCCATGAGACGGAGAACACTGAAGCTTTCTTT
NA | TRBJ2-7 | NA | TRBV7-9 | CASSIGQTADHF | TGTGCCAGCAGTATCGGACAGACGGCGGACCACTTC
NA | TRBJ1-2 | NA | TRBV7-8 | CASRNSPVSGYTF | TGTGCCAGCAGGAACTCGCCGGTATCTGGGTACACCTTC
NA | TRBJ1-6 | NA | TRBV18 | CASSPSYNSPLHF | TGTGCCAGCTCCCCGTCTTATAATTCACCCCTCCACTTT
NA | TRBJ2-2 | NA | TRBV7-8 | CASSPSGAGAGELFF | TGTGCCAGCAGCCCATCGGGGGCAGGGGCCGGGGAGCTGTTTTTT
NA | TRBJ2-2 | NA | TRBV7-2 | CASSLRTNGELFF | TGTGCCAGCAGCTTAAGGACAAACGGGGAGCTGTTTTTT
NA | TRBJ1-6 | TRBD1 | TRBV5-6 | CASRRTGGIYNSPLHF | TGTGCCAGCAGGCGCACAGGGGGCATTTATAATTCACCCCTCCACTTT
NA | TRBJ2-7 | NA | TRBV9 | CASSAQAQGAYEQYF | TGTGCCAGCAGCGCTCAAGCGCAGGGCGCCTACGAGCAGTACTTC
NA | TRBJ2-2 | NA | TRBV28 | CASSSGTANTGELFF | TGTGCCAGCAGTTCCGGGACGGCGAACACCGGGGAGCTGTTTTTT
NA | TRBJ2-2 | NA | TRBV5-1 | CASSWDLGSDTGELFF | TGCGCCAGCAGCTGGGACTTGGGGTCCGACACCGGGGAGCTGTTTTTT
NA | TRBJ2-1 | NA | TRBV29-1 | CSVEEDEQFF | TGCAGCGTTGAAGAGGATGAGCAGTTCTTC
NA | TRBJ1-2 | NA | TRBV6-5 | CASSLLRLGGGYTF | TGTGCCAGCAGTCTGTTACGTCTGGGAGGTGGCTACACCTTC
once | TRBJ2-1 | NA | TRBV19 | CASHGGLVREQFF | TGTGCCAGCCACGGAGGACTTGTGCGTGAGCAGTTCTTC
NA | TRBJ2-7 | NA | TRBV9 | CASSVRFESYEQYF | TGTGCCAGCAGCGTAAGGTTTGAGTCCTACGAGCAGTACTTC
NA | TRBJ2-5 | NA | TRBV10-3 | CAIRGFGWETQYF | TGTGCCATCAGGGGCTTTGGGTGGGAGACCCAGTACTTC
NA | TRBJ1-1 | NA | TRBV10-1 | CASSESALPSTEAFF | TGCGCCAGCAGTGAGTCGGCCCTGCCGAGCACTGAAGCTTTCTTT
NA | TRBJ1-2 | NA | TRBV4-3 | CASSQVSGLSGYTF | TGCGCCAGCAGCCAAGTTTCAGGCTTGTCTGGCTACACCTTC
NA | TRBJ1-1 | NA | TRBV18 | CASSPQGIENTEAFF | TGTGCCAGCTCCCCACAAGGGATTGAGAACACTGAAGCTTTCTTT
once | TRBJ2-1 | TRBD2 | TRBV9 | CASSPGLESGEQFF | TGTGCCAGCAGCCCGGGACTAGAATCGGGTGAGCAGTTCTTC
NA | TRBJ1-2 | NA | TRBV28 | CASNPGPSYGYTF | TGTGCCAGCAACCCAGGGCCCAGTTATGGCTACACCTTC
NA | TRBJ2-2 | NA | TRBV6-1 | CASSETVRPGELFF | TGTGCCAGCAGTGAAACGGTTAGGCCTGGGGAGCTGTTTTTT
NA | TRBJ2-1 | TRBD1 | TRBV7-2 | CASSPRTGAYNEQFF | TGTGCCAGCAGCCCGAGGACAGGGGCCTACAATGAGCAGTTCTTC
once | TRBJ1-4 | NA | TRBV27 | CASSLFWGGDELFF | TGTGCCAGCAGTTTATTTTGGGGGGGTGATGAACTGTTTTTT
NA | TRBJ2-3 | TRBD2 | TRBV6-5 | CASRLAGADTQYF | TGTGCCAGCAGACTAGCGGGTGCAGATACGCAGTATTTT
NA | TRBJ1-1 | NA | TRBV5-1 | CASSSEGRGPIESEAFF | TGCGCCAGCAGCTCCGAGGGGCGGGGGCCCATTGAATCTGAAGCTTTCTTT
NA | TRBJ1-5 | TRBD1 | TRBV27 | CASSLGTEHNQPQHF | TGTGCCAGCAGTCTAGGGACAGAGCATAATCAGCCCCAGCATTTT
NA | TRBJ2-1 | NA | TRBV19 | CATSPQGGHEQFF | TGTGCCACCTCTCCCCAGGGTGGGCATGAGCAGTTCTTC
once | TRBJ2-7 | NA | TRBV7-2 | CASSFVGVDEQYF | TGTGCCAGCAGCTTCGTAGGGGTCGACGAGCAGTACTTC
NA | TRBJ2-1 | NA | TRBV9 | CASSVAGINEQFF | TGTGCCAGCAGCGTAGCAGGGATCAATGAGCAGTTCTTC
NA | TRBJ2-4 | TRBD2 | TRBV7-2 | CASSFFGGLAKNIQYF | TGTGCCAGCAGCTTTTTCGGGGGGTTAGCCAAAAACATTCAGTACTTC
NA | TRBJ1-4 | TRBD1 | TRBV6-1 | CASTTGFNEKLFF | TGTGCCAGCACGACAGGGTTTAATGAAAAACTGTTTTTT
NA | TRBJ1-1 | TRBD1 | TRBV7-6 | CASSSAGGNTEAFF | TGTGCCAGCAGCTCCGCAGGGGGGAACACTGAAGCTTTCTTT
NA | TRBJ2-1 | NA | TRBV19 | CASSPYRGPNNEQFF | TGTGCCAGTAGTCCCTACCGGGGCCCAAACAATGAGCAGTTCTTC
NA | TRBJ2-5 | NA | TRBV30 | CAWAPGREETQYF | TGTGCCTGGGCCCCCGGCAGGGAAGAGACCCAGTACTTC
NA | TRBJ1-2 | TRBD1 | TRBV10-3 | CAITPGTGYGYTF | TGTGCCATCACGCCCGGGACAGGCTATGGCTACACCTTC
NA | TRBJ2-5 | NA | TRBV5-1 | CASSREETQYF | TGCGCCAGCAGTCGAGAGGAGACCCAGTACTTC
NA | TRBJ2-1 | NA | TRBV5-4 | CASRGIGSGEQFF | TGTGCCAGCAGGGGTATCGGGTCCGGTGAGCAGTTCTTC
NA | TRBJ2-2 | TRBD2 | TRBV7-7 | CASSLAGGRRVGELFF | TGTGCCAGCAGCTTAGCGGGAGGGCGTCGGGTCGGGGAGCTGTTTTTT
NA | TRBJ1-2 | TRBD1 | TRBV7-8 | CASSYTGGPSGYGYTF | TGTGCCAGCAGCTACACAGGGGGCCCGAGCGGCTATGGCTACACCTTC
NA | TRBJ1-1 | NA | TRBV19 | CASSRLYTEAFF | TGTGCCAGTAGTCGGCTATACACTGAAGCTTTCTTT
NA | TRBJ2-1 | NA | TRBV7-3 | CASSRDSPSSYNEQFF | TGTGCCAGCAGCCGCGATAGCCCGAGCTCCTACAATGAGCAGTTCTTC
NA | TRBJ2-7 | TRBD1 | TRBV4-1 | CASSQDMQDRKEQYF | TGCGCCAGCAGCCAAGATATGCAGGACAGGAAGGAGCAGTACTTC
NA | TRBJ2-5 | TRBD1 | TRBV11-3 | CASSLRTGEQETQYF | TGTGCCAGCAGCTTAAGGACAGGGGAGCAAGAGACCCAGTACTTC
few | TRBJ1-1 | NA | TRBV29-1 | CSARDTEAFF | TGCAGCGCCCGGGACACTGAAGCTTTCTTT
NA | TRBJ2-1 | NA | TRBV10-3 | CAISTGTPTYNEQFF | TGTGCCATCAGTACCGGGACTCCTACTTACAATGAGCAGTTCTTC
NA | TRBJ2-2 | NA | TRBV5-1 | CASLENGELFF | TGCGCCAGCCTAGAGAACGGGGAGCTGTTTTTT
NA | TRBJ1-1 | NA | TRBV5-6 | CASSLGGPPLEAFF | TGTGCCAGCAGCTTGGGAGGGCCGCCGTTGGAAGCTTTCTTT
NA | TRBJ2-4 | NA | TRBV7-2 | CASSLVPGRWNIQYF | TGTGCCAGCAGCTTAGTTCCGGGTCGATGGAACATTCAGTACTTC
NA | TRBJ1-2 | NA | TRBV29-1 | CSAGTGTRYGYTF | TGCAGCGCCGGAACCGGGACAAGATATGGCTACACCTTC
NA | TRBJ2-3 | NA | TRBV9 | CASSVAVGLGDTQYF | TGTGCCAGCAGCGTAGCGGTGGGGCTAGGGGATACGCAGTATTTT